These 10 T cell receptor beta chains originate from one sample sequenced in a study of T cells expressing NK-cell markers. TCRdb reprocessed the 5' RACE reads, keeping one entry per CDR3 protein, no DNA. This sample's table reports about 540,000 distinct CDR3 sequences. Source material: blood T cells: a sorted CD56 or NKG2C T cell subset, CD4+ or CD8+ T cells, or bulk PBMC T cells (not recorded which). All receptors come from a man aged 18 to 29 in good health.

The V and J genes are TRBV7-2 and TRBJ2-5; TCRdb's assignment of TRBD1 cannot be checked, as there is no DNA. CDR1 SGHTA and CDR2 FQGNSA come from the germline V gene. The CDR3 has 15 amino acids. The CDR3 region is CASSPAPWTQETQYF.

This chain uses TRBV10-3 with TRBJ2-7; TCRdb gives TRBD1 as the D gene, but with no DNA this cannot be confirmed. The germline V gene has CDR1 ENHRY and CDR2 SYGVKD. The CDR3 covers 13 residues. This CDR3 is CAITERPGYEQYF.

The chain links TRBV12-3 or TRBV12-4 to TRBJ1-5; lacking DNA, the TRBD1 call made by TCRdb goes unchecked. The CDR3 loop spans 16 amino acids. This CDR3 is CASSPGQLSINQPQHF.

The rearrangement uses TRBV29-1 and TRBJ2-3; checking the TCRdb D call of TRBD2 is not possible without DNA. This CDR3 is built from 14 residues. Germline V gives CDR1 SQVTM, CDR2 ANQGSEA. This chain's CDR3 is CSVGAGRRTDTQYF.

The gene calls are TRBV2 and TRBJ1-1. This CDR3 is 14 amino acids long. Germline V CDR1 and CDR2: SNHLY, FYNNEI. The CDR3 loop is CASRTGLMNTEAFF.

CDR3 in amino acids: CASRPGRGQTYEQYF. V and J are TRBV7-2 and TRBJ2-7; checking the TCRdb D call of TRBD1 is not possible without DNA. This CDR3 is 15 amino acids long. Germline V gives CDR1 SGHTA, CDR2 FQGNSA. The full variable domain, its missing parts supplied by reference TRBV7-2 and TRBJ2-7, is GAGVSQSPSNKVTEKGKDVELRCDPISGHTALYWYRQSLGQGLEFLIYFQGNSAPDKSGLPSDRFSAERTGGSVSTLTIQRTQQEDSAVYLCASRPGRGQTYEQYFGPGTRLTVT.

This chain uses TRBV7-8 with TRBJ2-3; TCRdb names TRBD1, which stays unverified in the absence of DNA. The CDR3 length is 17 residues. The germline V gene encodes CDR1 SGHVS and CDR2 FQNEAQ. CDR3 in amino acids: CASSPRRPGLAQDTQYF.

V and J are TRBV12-3 or TRBV12-4 and TRBJ1-5; the TRBD1 assignment by TCRdb is unverifiable without DNA. The CDR3 is made up of 15 amino acids. CDR3 amino acids: CASSLGGLGDQPQHF.

V usage is TRBV4-3 and J usage is TRBJ1-2; TCRdb returns TRBD1, unconfirmable since there is no DNA. Germline V gives CDR1 LGHNA, CDR2 YSLEER. The CDR3 has 14 amino acids. CDR3 sequence: CASSQIGQGYGYTF.

The CDR3 sequence: CASSREQGASYNEQFF. V is TRBV4-1 and J is TRBJ2-1; TCRdb outputs TRBD1, but without DNA this stays unchecked. From germline, CDR1 is MGHRA and CDR2 YSYEKL. The CDR3 has 16 amino acids.